Detailed here is one TCR beta chain. In this sample, this clone turned up once. What this receptor recognizes is not known. No much larger clonotype is one base removed from it; base qualities were not supplied. Receptors were amplified or captured by the immunoSEQ multiplex PCR assay. RNA was extracted from all samples and reverse transcribed into cDNA as template for TCR sequencing. First-strand cDNA was synthesized using SuperScript III with a 2:1 mix of oligo-dT and random hexamers. Amplification bias was assessed with a synthetic immune receptor repertoire, and residual bias was removed computationally. On the authors' methods: After raw reads were preprocessed to remove errors, the CDR3 was defined following IMGT conventions as running from the conserved cysteine to phenylalanine. Clonality was computed as 1 minus the Shannon entropy, with the entropy normalized by log2 of the number of productive unique TCRs. Whether scalp clones were CD4 or CD8 was inferred by matching scalp TCRbeta sequences against CD4 and CD8 repertoires sorted from blood. Imported from immuneACCESS, the table was reduced by TCRdb to in-frame sequences with V and J called. These copies leave out some clones; in studies compared against another copy, an unresolved V gene accounts for under half, and the cause of the remainder is not known. D and trimming were read from the DNA, whereas the V and J calls and clone size are those reported in that table. For this sample the table gives about 69,000 clones, of which approximately 64% were detected only once. The top ten clones comprise roughly 15% of the sample.

The intended sense of this specimen's time point label: baseline before oral tofacitinib. From alopecia areata patients, peripheral blood was collected along with lesional scalp punch biopsies. PBMCs were separated by density centrifugation and stained for CD3, CD4 and CD8, after which CD4+ and CD8+ T cells were sorted on a FACSAria. The data belong to a study of CD8+ T cells in alopecia areata (dated by TCRdb to between 2017 and 2018). With regard to the full study: The treated patients, all with moderate-to-severe alopecia areata, were enrolled in an open-label pilot trial of oral tofacitinib given at 5 to 10 mg twice daily. Patients received tofacitinib for 6 to 18 months and were then followed off drug for 6 months to check for delayed response and recurrence. In both human patients and the C3H/HeJ mouse model, the study applied high-throughput TCRbeta sequencing to look at T cell clonal expansion in alopecia areata. Human TCRbeta sequencing covered scalp tissue and sorted CD4+ and CD8+ peripheral blood T cells from patchy and totalis/universalis alopecia areata patients and healthy controls. Patients on tofacitinib were biopsied at baseline and after 4 and 24 weeks of treatment, and several of the patients also had a later scalp biopsy. Clonality in the scalp was compared among normal scalp (n=4), patchy alopecia areata scalp (n=8), and alopecia totalis/universalis scalp (n=8). RNA was extracted with the PAXgene miRNA kit for fixed scalp, the miRNeasy kit for PBMCs, and the RNeasy kit for mouse skin. TCRbeta CDR3 regions were amplified by immunoSEQ multiplex PCR with 35 Vbeta forward and 13 Jbeta reverse primers.

General conclusions and limits of the study: Compared with normal scalp, lesional scalp, particularly in alopecia totalis/universalis, had higher clonality and more expanded CD8+ clones, which suggests antigenic drive. Resident alphabeta T cells in normal human skin are also sequenced, complicating scalp TCR repertoire analysis, unlike mouse skin dominated by gammadelta T cells. Shared TCR sequences between patients were less evident than in mice, which may be partly attributable to HLA diversity in the patient population.

CDR3 length: 13 amino acids, cysteine to phenylalanine. Solely the CDR3 DNA is kept, with 39 bases framed from the first base. CDR1 and CDR2 (SGHNT, YYREEE) derive from the germline V gene (reference sequence). V loses 4 bases, J loses 4 bases, and the germline ends lie 9 bases apart. This material consisted of CD8+ T cells sorted from blood, taken at week 0. The source is a human donor with alopecia areata. The rearrangement combines TRBV5-4 with TRBJ2-1, with no reliable assignment of the D segment. The DNA is TGTGCCAGCAGCCGCGTGGCATACAATGAGCAGTTCTTC. Translated, this is CASSRVAYNEQFF.